This T cell receptor (beta chain) came from a study of a mutant IDH1 vaccine in newly diagnosed glioma. The overall study: Patients were pretreated with radiotherapy, temozolomide, or both, mostly both.

Measured with immunoSEQ multiplex PCR; TCRdb has only the in-frame clones, and not every one. The data show approximately 79,000 clones, more than 70% seen once. Germline CDR1 reads MDHEN; CDR2 reads SYDVKM. With 3 bases removed from V and 0 bases from J, the gap between germline ends came to 8 bases. The CDR3 is 14 amino acids. The time point: week 23, last vaccination. One vaccine dose held 300 ug of mutant IDH1 20-mer peptide and came with topical imiquimod. This clone appeared a few times. Its antigen is as yet unknown. The chain joins TRBV28 to TRBJ2-5; no clear D. This sequence originates from a woman aged 45-65 years with glioma. This sample comprised PBMCs, obtained from a glioma patient whose treatment included an IDH1 peptide vaccine. As DNA, the CDR3 is TGTGCCAGCAGTTTCGACCCGTACCAAGAGACCCAGTACTTC. This codes for CASSFDPYQETQYF.